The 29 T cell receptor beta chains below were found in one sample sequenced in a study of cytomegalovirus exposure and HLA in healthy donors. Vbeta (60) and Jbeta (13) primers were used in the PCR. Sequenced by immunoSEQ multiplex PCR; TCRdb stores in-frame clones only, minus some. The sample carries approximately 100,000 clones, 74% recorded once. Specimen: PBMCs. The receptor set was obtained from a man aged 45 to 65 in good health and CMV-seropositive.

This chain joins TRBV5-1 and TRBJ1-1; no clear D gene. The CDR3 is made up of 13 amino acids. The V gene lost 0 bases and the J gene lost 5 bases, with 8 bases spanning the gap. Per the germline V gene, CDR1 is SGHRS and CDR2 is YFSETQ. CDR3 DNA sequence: TGCGCCAGCAGCTTGGACACGGGTACTGAAGCTTTCTTT. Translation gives CASSLDTGTEAFF.

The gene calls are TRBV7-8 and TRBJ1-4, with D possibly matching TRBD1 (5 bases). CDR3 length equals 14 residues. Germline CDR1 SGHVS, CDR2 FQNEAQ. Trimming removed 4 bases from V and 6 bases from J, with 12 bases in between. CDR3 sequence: CASSYTPGDEKLFF. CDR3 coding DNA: TGTGCCAGCAGCTACACACCGGGGGATGAAAAACTGTTTTTT.

The CDR3, as DNA: TGTGCCAGCAGTCCTGCGTTGGGGGGAACTGAAGCTTTCTTT. Translation gives CASSPALGGTEAFF. This rearrangement joins TRBV27 to TRBJ1-1; maybe TRBD1 (5 bases). Germline CDR1 is MNHEY and CDR2 is SMNVEV (reference sequence). Trimming cost V 5 bases and J 5 bases, with 15 bases left between them. This CDR3 contains 14 residues.

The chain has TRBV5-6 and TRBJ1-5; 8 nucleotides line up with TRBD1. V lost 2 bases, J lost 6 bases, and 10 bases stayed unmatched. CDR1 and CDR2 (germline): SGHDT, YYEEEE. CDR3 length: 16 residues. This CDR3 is CASSFFRAGGVQPQHF. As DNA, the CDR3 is TGTGCCAGCAGCTTTTTTAGGGCAGGGGGCGTTCAGCCCCAGCATTTT.

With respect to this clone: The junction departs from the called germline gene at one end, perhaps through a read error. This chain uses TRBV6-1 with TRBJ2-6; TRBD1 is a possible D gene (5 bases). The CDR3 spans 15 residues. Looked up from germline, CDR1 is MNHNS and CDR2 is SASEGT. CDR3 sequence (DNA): TGTGCCAGCAGTCACTTGCAGTCTGGGGCCAACGGCCTGACTTTC. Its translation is CASSHLQSGANGLTF.

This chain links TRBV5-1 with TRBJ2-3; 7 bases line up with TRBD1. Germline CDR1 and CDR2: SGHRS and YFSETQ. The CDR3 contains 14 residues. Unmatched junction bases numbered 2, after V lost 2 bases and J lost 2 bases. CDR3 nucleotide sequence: TGCGCCAGCAGCTTTACAGGGGCCACAGATACGCAGTATTTT. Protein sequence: CASSFTGATDTQYF.

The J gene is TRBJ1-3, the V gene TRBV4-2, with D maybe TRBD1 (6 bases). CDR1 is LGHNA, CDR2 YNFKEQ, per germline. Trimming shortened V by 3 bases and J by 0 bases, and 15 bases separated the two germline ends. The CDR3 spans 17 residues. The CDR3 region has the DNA TGTGCCAGCAGCCACGATGGACAGCTAAACTCTGGAAACACCATATATTTT. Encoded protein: CASSHDGQLNSGNTIYF.

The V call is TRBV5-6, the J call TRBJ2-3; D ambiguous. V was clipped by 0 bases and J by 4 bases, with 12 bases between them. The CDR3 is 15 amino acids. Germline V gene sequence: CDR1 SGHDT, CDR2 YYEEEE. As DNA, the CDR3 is TGTGCCAGCAGCTTGGCCCAGGCTCGGTCAGATACGCAGTATTTT. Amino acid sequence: CASSLAQARSDTQYF.

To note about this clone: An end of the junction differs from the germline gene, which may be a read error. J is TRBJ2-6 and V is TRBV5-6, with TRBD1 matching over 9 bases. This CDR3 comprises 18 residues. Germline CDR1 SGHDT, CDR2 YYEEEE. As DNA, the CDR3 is TGTGCCAGCAGCCGTTTACAGGGGGCGATATCTGGGGCCAACGGCCTGACTTTC. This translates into CASSRLQGAISGANGLTF.

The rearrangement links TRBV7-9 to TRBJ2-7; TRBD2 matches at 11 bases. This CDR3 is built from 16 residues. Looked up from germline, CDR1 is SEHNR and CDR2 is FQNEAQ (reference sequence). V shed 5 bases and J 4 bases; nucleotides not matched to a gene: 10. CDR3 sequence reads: CASSPSLGTSGYEQYF. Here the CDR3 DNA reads TGTGCCAGCAGCCCTAGCCTCGGGACTAGCGGATACGAGCAGTACTTC.

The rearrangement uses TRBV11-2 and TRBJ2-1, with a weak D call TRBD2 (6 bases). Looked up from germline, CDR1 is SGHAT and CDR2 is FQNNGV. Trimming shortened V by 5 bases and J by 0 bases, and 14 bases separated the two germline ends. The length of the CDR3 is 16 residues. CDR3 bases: TGTGCCAGCAGCCCTGTGGTGGGGGGCTCCTACAATGAGCAGTTCTTC. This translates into CASSPVVGGSYNEQFF.

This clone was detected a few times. CDR3 nucleotide sequence: TGTGCCAGCAGCCAATTAGCGGGCAGTAGGGAGGTAGAGACCCAGTACTTC. Its protein is CASSQLAGSREVETQYF. The chain uses TRBV4-2 and TRBJ2-5; 7 bases fit TRBD2. CDR1 is LGHNA, CDR2 YNFKEQ, per germline. Trimming cost V 2 bases and J 4 bases; bases outside gene matches: 13. The CDR3 totals 17 residues.

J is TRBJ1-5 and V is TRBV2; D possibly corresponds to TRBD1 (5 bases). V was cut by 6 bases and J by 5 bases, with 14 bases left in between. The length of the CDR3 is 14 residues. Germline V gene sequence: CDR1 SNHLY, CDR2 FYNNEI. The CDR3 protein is CASRPGWGDQPQHF. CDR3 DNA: TGTGCCAGCAGGCCCGGTTGGGGGGATCAGCCCCAGCATTTT.

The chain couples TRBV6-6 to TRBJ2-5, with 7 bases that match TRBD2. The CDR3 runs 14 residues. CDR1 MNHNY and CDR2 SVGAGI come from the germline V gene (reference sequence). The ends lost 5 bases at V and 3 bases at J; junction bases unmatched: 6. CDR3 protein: CASSPASGEETQYF. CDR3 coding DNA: TGTGCCAGCAGTCCCGCGAGCGGGGAAGAGACCCAGTACTTC.

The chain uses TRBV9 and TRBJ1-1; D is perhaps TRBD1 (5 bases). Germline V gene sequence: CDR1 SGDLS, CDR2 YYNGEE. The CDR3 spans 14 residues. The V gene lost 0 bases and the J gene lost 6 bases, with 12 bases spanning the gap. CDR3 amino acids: CASSVGMSGSEAFF. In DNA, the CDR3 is TGTGCCAGCAGCGTAGGTATGTCAGGGTCTGAAGCTTTCTTT.

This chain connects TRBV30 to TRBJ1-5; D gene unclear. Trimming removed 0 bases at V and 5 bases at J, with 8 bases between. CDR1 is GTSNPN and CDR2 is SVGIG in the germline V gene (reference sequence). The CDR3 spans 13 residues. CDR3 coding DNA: TGTGCCTGGAGTGTGGACTCCGATCAGCCCCAGCATTTT. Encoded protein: CAWSVDSDQPQHF.

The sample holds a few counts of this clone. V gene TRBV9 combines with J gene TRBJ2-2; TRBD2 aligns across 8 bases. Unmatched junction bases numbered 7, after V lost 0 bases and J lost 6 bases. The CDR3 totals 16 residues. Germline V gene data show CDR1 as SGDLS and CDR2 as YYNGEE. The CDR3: CASSVGGLGFSGELFF. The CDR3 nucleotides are TGTGCCAGCAGCGTAGGGGGACTAGGGTTTTCCGGGGAGCTGTTTTTT.

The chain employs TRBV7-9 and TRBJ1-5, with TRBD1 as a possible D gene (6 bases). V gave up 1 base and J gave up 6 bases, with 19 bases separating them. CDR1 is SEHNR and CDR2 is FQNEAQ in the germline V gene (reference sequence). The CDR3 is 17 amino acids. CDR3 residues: CASSLEIGGAQIQPQHF. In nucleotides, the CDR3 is TGTGCCAGCAGCTTAGAAATAGGGGGGGCGCAGATTCAGCCCCAGCATTTT.

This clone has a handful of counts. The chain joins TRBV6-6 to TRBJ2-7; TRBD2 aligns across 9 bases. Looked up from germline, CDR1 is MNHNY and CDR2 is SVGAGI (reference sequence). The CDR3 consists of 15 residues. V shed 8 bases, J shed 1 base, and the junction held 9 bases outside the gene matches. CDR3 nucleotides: TGTGCCAGCGCTAGCGGGGAGGCACTTTCCTACGAGCAGTACTTC. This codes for CASASGEALSYEQYF.

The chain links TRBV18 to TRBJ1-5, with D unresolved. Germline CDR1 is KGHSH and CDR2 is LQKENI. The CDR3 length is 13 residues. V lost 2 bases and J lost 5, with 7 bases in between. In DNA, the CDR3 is TGTGCCAGCTCACCAGGGAGCGATCAGCCCCAGCATTTT. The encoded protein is CASSPGSDQPQHF.

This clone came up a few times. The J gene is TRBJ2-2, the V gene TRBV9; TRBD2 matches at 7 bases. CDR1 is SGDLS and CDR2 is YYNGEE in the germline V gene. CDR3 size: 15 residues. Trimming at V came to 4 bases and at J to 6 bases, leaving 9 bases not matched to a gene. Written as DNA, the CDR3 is TGTGCCAGCAGCCCCTGGGCTAGCGGAGCCGGGGAGCTGTTTTTT. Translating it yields CASSPWASGAGELFF.

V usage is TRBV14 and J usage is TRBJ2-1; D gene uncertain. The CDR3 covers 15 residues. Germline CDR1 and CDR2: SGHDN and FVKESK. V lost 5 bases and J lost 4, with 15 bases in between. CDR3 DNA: TGTGCCAGCAGCGACCCCGTGACTGAATACAATGAGCAGTTCTTC. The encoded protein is CASSDPVTEYNEQFF.

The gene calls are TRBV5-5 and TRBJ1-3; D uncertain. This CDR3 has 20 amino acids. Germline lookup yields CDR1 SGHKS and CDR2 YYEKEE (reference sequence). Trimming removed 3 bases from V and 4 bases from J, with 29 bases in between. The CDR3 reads CASSSYYHLPGSPGGNTIYF. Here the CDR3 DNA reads TGTGCCAGCAGCTCCTACTACCACCTTCCCGGCTCCCCGGGGGGAAACACCATATATTTT.

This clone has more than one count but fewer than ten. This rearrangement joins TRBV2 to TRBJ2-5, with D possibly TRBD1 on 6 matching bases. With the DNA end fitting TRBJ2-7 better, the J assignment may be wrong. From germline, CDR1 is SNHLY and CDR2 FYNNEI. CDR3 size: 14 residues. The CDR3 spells CASSNRDITYEQYF. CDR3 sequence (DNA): TGTGCCAGCAGTAATCGGGACATTACCTACGAGCAGTACTTC.

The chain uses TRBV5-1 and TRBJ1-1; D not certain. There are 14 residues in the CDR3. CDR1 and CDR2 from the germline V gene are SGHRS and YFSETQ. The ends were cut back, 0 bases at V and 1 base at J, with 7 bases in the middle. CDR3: CASSLALGNTEAFF. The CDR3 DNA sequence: TGCGCCAGCAGCTTGGCCCTCGGGAACACTGAAGCTTTCTTT.

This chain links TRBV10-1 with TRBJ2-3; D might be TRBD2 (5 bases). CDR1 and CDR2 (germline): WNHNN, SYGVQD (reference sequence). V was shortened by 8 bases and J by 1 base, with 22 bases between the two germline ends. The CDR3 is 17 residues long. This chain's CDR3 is CASSDNGKGFGTDTQYF. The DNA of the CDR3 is TGCGCCAGCTCTGATAACGGGAAGGGTTTCGGCACAGATACGCAGTATTTT.

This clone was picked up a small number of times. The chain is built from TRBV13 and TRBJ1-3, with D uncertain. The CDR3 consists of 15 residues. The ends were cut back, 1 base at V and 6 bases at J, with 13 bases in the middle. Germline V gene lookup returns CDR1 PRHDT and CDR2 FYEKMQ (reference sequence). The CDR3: CASSLAHALANTIYF. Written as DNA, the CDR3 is TGTGCCAGCAGCTTAGCACACGCTCTGGCAAACACCATATATTTT.

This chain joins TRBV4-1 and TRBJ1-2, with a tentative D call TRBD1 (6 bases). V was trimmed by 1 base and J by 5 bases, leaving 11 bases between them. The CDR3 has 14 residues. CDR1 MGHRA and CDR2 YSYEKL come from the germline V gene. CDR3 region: CASSQGRTVYGYTF. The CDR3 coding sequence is TGCGCCAGCAGCCAAGGCCGGACAGTTTATGGCTACACCTTC.

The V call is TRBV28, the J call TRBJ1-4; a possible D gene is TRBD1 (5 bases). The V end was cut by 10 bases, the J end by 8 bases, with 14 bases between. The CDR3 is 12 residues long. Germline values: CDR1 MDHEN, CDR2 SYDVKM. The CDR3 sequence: CATGGGDEKLFF. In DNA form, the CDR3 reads TGTGCCACTGGGGGAGGGGACGAAAAACTGTTTTTT.